This TCR beta chain was obtained from a study of technical replicates of blood from several donors. The protocol was immunoSEQ multiplex PCR, while the TCRdb copy is restricted to in-frame clones and leaves out a portion. The sample lists 55,000 to 60,000 clones; about 93% were seen once. The sample was PBMCs. This TCR was sampled from a human donor in good health. Some clones in this sample may be carry-over from other donors' samples.

Here the CDR3 reads CASSEAGGRIGEKLFF. Written as DNA, the CDR3 is TGTGCCAGCAGTGAAGCGGGGGGGAGAATTGGTGAAAAACTGTTTTTT. The chain links TRBV6-1 to TRBJ1-4; D may be TRBD1 (5 bases). This CDR3 has 16 residues. Germline V lookup: CDR1 MNHNS, CDR2 SASEGT. V shed 0 bases and J shed 7 bases, with 15 bases lying between them.